This is a list of T cell receptor beta chains from one sample in a study of blood T cells in healthy people across ages. TCRdb ran MiXCR on the 5' RACE reads and lists one entry per CDR3 protein. The sample gives 550,000 to 650,000 distinct CDR3 sequences, about 25% of which show up once; approximately 4% is in the top ten. A further study also used this sample, focusing on T cells of mothers and their children.

Sequencing was carried out using blood. All receptors derive from a boy younger than 10 in good health. The conserved cysteine and the conserved F or W are not part of the CDR3 here. Rows give clone size only sometimes, using once, few, many, or a class for an expanded clone.

v_gene: TRBV20-1; abundance: few; CDR3aa: SARVGSLNTEAF
v_gene: TRBV5-1; abundance: NA; CDR3aa: ASSLETTRSDTQY
v_gene: TRBV5-1; abundance: many; CDR3aa: ASSLRAGNTGELF
v_gene: TRBV5-1; abundance: many; CDR3aa: ASSLERVRRETQY
v_gene: TRBV5-1; abundance: many; CDR3aa: ASSPLGQGAYKETQY
v_gene: TRBV7-9; abundance: NA; CDR3aa: ASSLALAGAETQY
v_gene: TRBV20-1; abundance: NA; CDR3aa: SASGASWETQY
v_gene: TRBV19; abundance: few; CDR3aa: ASNLRAWTDEQY
v_gene: TRBV5-1; abundance: NA; CDR3aa: ASSLWGTGQNEQY
v_gene: TRBV13; abundance: NA; CDR3aa: ASSLPGLVGETQY
v_gene: TRBV27; abundance: NA; CDR3aa: ASSALRGSEQY
v_gene: TRBV29-1; abundance: many; CDR3aa: SGSAAGRDTQY
v_gene: TRBV7-9; abundance: NA; CDR3aa: ASSPSSGAGETQY
v_gene: TRBV20-1; abundance: NA; CDR3aa: SARGRDLSEQF
v_gene: TRBV10-3; abundance: few; CDR3aa: AISEIGTSGSNEQF
v_gene: TRBV20-1; abundance: few; CDR3aa: SARDRAVLFNYGYT
v_gene: TRBV6-2/TRBV6-3; abundance: NA; CDR3aa: ASSSAGRSRTQY
v_gene: TRBV6-1; abundance: few; CDR3aa: ASSDIVGELF
v_gene: TRBV9; abundance: NA; CDR3aa: ASSALPTTDTQY
v_gene: TRBV4-2; abundance: NA; CDR3aa: ASSQGSGGGTDTQY
v_gene: TRBV6-2/TRBV6-3; abundance: few; CDR3aa: ASSGYGTGAYEQY
v_gene: TRBV27; abundance: NA; CDR3aa: ASSSDRAGANVLT
v_gene: TRBV5-5; abundance: NA; CDR3aa: ASSGRLAGGRYNEQF
v_gene: TRBV10-3; abundance: NA; CDR3aa: AISEASGGTGELF
v_gene: TRBV3-1; abundance: many; CDR3aa: ASSPGLANEQF
v_gene: TRBV29-1; abundance: once; CDR3aa: SVTGGRLNTEAF
v_gene: TRBV5-1; abundance: NA; CDR3aa: ASSSTIARTDTQY
v_gene: TRBV12-3/TRBV12-4; abundance: few; CDR3aa: ASTVGTGVDQPQH
v_gene: TRBV19; abundance: NA; CDR3aa: GRGGVGKETQY
v_gene: TRBV6-6; abundance: once; CDR3aa: ASSTGQSNYGYT
v_gene: TRBV7-8; abundance: NA; CDR3aa: ASSFLHGTGPLGYEQY
v_gene: TRBV20-1; abundance: NA; CDR3aa: SARLSGVYNEQF
v_gene: TRBV6-1; abundance: NA; CDR3aa: ASSEIFLSDRLRGDTQY
v_gene: TRBV12-3/TRBV12-4; abundance: NA; CDR3aa: ASRDRIGNYDYT
v_gene: TRBV7-3; abundance: few; CDR3aa: ASSPLAGGDNEQF
v_gene: TRBV20-1; abundance: NA; CDR3aa: SAREGRREEKLF
v_gene: TRBV6-5; abundance: few; CDR3aa: ASCPSRRNEQF
v_gene: TRBV2; abundance: NA; CDR3aa: ASGEGGLYTEAF
v_gene: TRBV12-3/TRBV12-4; abundance: NA; CDR3aa: ASRDLRDNQPQH
v_gene: TRBV7-2; abundance: few; CDR3aa: ASSLNWQGHGYT